The 10 T cell receptor beta chains listed next were all sequenced from one sample in a study of CD8 T cells in ankylosing spondylitis. TCRdb processed the 5' RACE reads anew with MiXCR; each CDR3 protein has one entry. The table has 700,000 to 1,000,000 distinct CDR3 sequences, 10% to 15% seen once; the top ten hold 0.51%. Findings and limits, study-wide: It appeared that ankylosing spondylitis blood was characterized by a TCR beta motif of several highly homologous variants.

Antigens of these TCRs are unknown. The material sequenced was blood, either unsorted or a sorted T cell fraction (not recorded which). These receptors originate from a male donor with ankylosing spondylitis.

There are a few counts of this clonotype. The V call is TRBV20-1, the J call TRBJ2-3; TRBD2 matches at 14 bases. Germline assignment: CDR1 DFQATT and CDR2 SNEGSKA (reference sequence). V shed 0 bases and J 2 bases; nucleotides not matched to a gene: 4. The CDR3 totals 17 residues. CDR3 sequence reads: CSARETSGRAYTDTQYF. CDR3 coding DNA: TGCAGTGCTAGAGAGACTAGCGGGAGGGCCTACACAGATACGCAGTATTTT.

This clonotype was seen a few times. The genes are TRBV5-1 and TRBJ2-2; D unclear. V lost 3 bases to trimming and J lost 2 bases, with 14 bases between them. Germline CDR1 SGHRS, CDR2 YFSETQ. The CDR3 sequence is 16 residues long. The CDR3 here is CASSSWKATNTGELFF. In DNA, the CDR3 is TGCGCCAGCAGCTCCTGGAAGGCGACCAACACCGGGGAGCTGTTTTTT.

This clonotype was picked up a small number of times. The CDR3 DNA sequence: TGTGCCAGCAGTGATTACAGCGTTGACTTGTCACCCCTCCACTTT. It translates to CASSDYSVDLSPLHF. The genes are TRBV6-1 and TRBJ1-6; the D is unclear. The V gene's germline CDR1 is MNHNS and CDR2 SASEGT. The V gene lost 3 bases and the J gene lost 10 bases, with 16 bases spanning the gap. CDR3 length: 15 amino acids.

In its sample, this clonotype was seen a few times. This chain connects TRBV6-5 to TRBJ1-1, with D perhaps TRBD1 (5 bases). The V end lost 1 base, the J end lost 2 bases, and 11 bases lay between the germline ends. The CDR3 runs 15 residues. Germline V lookup: CDR1 MNHEY, CDR2 SVGAGI. DNA for the CDR3: TGTGCCAGCAGTTACTGGGGGTCGGGCAACACTGAAGCTTTCTTT. Protein sequence: CASSYWGSGNTEAFF.

J is TRBJ1-5 and V is TRBV6-6, with D unresolved. The CDR3 loop spans 13 amino acids. Germline-derived CDR1 and CDR2 are MNHNY and SVGAGI (reference sequence). The ends were cut back, 0 bases at V and 7 bases at J, with 7 bases in the middle. DNA of the CDR3: TGTGCCAGCAGTTACTCGATGATGCAGCCCCAGCATTTT. It translates to CASSYSMMQPQHF.

This clonotype was counted only a few times. V is TRBV5-1 and J is TRBJ2-1, with 7 nucleotides matching TRBD1. With 1 base clipped from V and 2 bases from J, the junction kept 3 bases outside the gene matches. The germline V gene encodes CDR1 SGHRS and CDR2 YFSETQ. The CDR3 is 15 residues long. The CDR3 region is CASSLIQGAYNEQFF. CDR3 bases: TGCGCCAGCAGCTTGATTCAGGGGGCCTACAATGAGCAGTTCTTC.

Only a few counts were recorded for this clonotype. The gene calls are TRBV12-3 or TRBV12-4 and TRBJ2-1; weak D call: TRBD2 (6 bases). The CDR3 is 16 residues long. Trimming removed 3 bases at V and 2 bases at J, with 14 bases between. The CDR3 DNA is TGTGCCAGCAGTTTGAGAGGAGGAGGGGCCTACAATGAGCAGTTCTTC. It translates to CASSLRGGGAYNEQFF.

In its sample, this clonotype was seen a few times. The V and J genes are TRBV28 and TRBJ2-1; the D call may be TRBD1 or TRBD2 (5 bases each). This CDR3 region has 15 residues. Trimming cost V 6 bases and J 4 bases, with 16 bases left between them. Looked up from germline, CDR1 is MDHEN and CDR2 is SYDVKM. The CDR3 sequence is CASRKERGPYNEQFF. The DNA for the CDR3 is TGTGCCAGCAGAAAGGAGAGGGGTCCTTACAATGAGCAGTTCTTC. Combining the CDR3 with reference TRBV28 and TRBJ2-1 gives the whole variable domain DVKVTQSSRYLVKRTGEKVFLECVQDMDHENMFWYRQDPGLGLRLIYFSYDVKMKEKGDIPEGYSVSREKKERFSLILESASTNQTSMYLCASRKERGPYNEQFFGPGTRLTVL.

The chain recombines TRBV28 with TRBJ2-1, with 8 bases identical to TRBD2. With 6 bases clipped from V and 1 base from J, the junction kept 20 bases outside the gene matches. Germline-derived CDR1 and CDR2 are MDHEN and SYDVKM. CDR3 size: 20 residues. The DNA of the CDR3 is TGTGCCAGCAGCCCTCGAAAAGGACTAGCCGAACTTTCTTCCTACAATGAGCAGTTCTTC. It codes for CASSPRKGLAELSSYNEQFF.

The chain uses TRBV6-1 and TRBJ1-6; maybe TRBD1 (6 bases). CDR1 MNHNS and CDR2 SASEGT come from the germline V gene. The CDR3 is 14 amino acids. V was clipped by 7 bases and J by 7 bases, with 14 bases between them. The CDR3 protein is CASTLQGRNSPLHF. CDR3 coding DNA: TGTGCCAGCACCCTACAGGGTAGGAATTCACCCCTCCACTTT.